This is a list of T cell receptor beta chains from one sample in a study of CD8 T cells in Susac syndrome. TCRdb reprocessed the immunoSEQ multiplex PCR reads with MiXCR, giving one entry per CDR3 protein. The table includes roughly 130,000 distinct CDR3 sequences, roughly 96% detected once. The sequenced material came from CD4+ T cells from PBMCs. These receptor sequences come from a human donor in good health. The CDR3 runs from the conserved cysteine through the conserved F or W. A D gene is named only where the DNA matches it firmly. Clone size is not always given. Where it is, it says once, few, many or a class for expanded clones.

TRBV6-4,TRBJ2-3,-,-,TGTGCCAGCAGTGATGGGGGGCGCGGCCCAGATACGCAGTATTTT,CASSDGGRGPDTQYF
TRBV29-1,TRBJ2-1,-,-,TGCAGCGTCCGGTTATTTCAGGGCTACAATGAGCAGTTCTTC,CSVRLFQGYNEQFF
TRBV20-1,TRBJ1-5,-,-,TGCAGTGCTCCGCGGGCGGGCAATCAGCCCCAGCATTTT,CSAPRAGNQPQHF
TRBV7-2,TRBJ2-4,-,-,TGTGCCAGCAGCTTACGAAACATTCAGTACTTC,CASSLRNIQYF
TRBV20-1,TRBJ2-1,TRBD2,-,TGCAGTGCTAGACAGGCTAGCGGGAGATGGAATGAGCAGTTCTTC,CSARQASGRWNEQFF
TRBV19,TRBJ2-2,-,-,TGTGCCAGTAGTATGGATTACAGGGCCGGGGAGCTGTTTTTT,CASSMDYRAGELFF
TRBV29-1,TRBJ2-5,TRBD1,-,TGCAGCGTTGAAGGGAGGTACAGGGGAGAGACCCAGTACTTC,CSVEGRYRGETQYF
TRBV19,TRBJ1-5,-,once,TGTGCCAGTAGTTCCCGGACGACAAATCAGCCCCAGCATTTT,CASSSRTTNQPQHF
TRBV4-1,TRBJ1-2,TRBD1,-,TGCGCCAGCAGCCACGGGGGACAGGCCACCTATGGCTACACCTTC,CASSHGGQATYGYTF
TRBV7-2,TRBJ2-3,-,-,TGTGCCAGCAGCTCCAGACTAGGGAGCACAGATACGCAGTATTTT,CASSSRLGSTDTQYF
TRBV7-9,TRBJ2-5,TRBD2,-,TGTGCCAGCAGCTCCCCTAGCGGGAGTAGGGAGACCCAGTACTTC,CASSSPSGSRETQYF
TRBV29-1,TRBJ2-3,TRBD1,-,TGCAGCGTTCTAACAGGGGGCACAGATACGCAGTATTTT,CSVLTGGTDTQYF
TRBV29-1,TRBJ2-3,TRBD1,-,TGCAGCGTGGGACGGGGACAGGGGACCACAGATACGCAGTATTTT,CSVGRGQGTTDTQYF
TRBV18,TRBJ2-7,TRBD1,-,TGTGCCAGCTCACCGGGACAGGGGTTTGGCGAGCAGTACTTC,CASSPGQGFGEQYF
TRBV7-2,TRBJ2-5,-,-,TGTGCCAGCAGTTGGGGGCTGAGACAAGAGACCCAGTACTTC,CASSWGLRQETQYF
TRBV29-1,TRBJ2-7,-,-,TGCAGCGTCCATAGCGGAGTGGGCTACGAGCAGTACTTC,CSVHSGVGYEQYF